This entry is about one T cell receptor (beta chain). Its cognate antigen is unknown. This sample was included in a study of monozygotic twins with inflammatory bowel disease. CDR1 and CDR2 from the germline V gene are MDHEN and SYDVKM. CDR3 size: 16 residues. Per donor there was one draw, yielding a blood sample of under 3 ml. Reanalyzing the 5' RACE reads, TCRdb keeps one entry per CDR3 protein, without DNA. The sample holds about 380,000 distinct CDR3 sequences. The study, taken as a whole, reports: Support for a single strong signal or clonotype associated with IBD was absent.

The receptor's source is a human donor with ulcerative colitis or Crohn's disease, or a healthy co-twin of an affected twin (not recorded which). The chain uses TRBV28 and TRBJ2-6. The sequenced material came from blood. CDR3: CASSFRQFSGANVLTF.